Presented here are 27 T cell receptor beta chains from one specimen sequenced in a study of long-term antiretroviral therapy in people with HIV. An immunoSEQ assay, version v3.0, was performed at survey level. The table came from immunoSEQ multiplex PCR; TCRdb's copy has only in-frame clones and leaves some out. The table records tens of thousands of clones, 80% of them present only once. Material: unsorted PBMCs, obtained 0.3 years after starting antiretroviral therapy. These receptors were collected from a man aged 35 to 55 with HIV.

This chain uses TRBV10-1 with TRBJ2-1, with TRBD2 matching 11 bases. Per the germline V gene, CDR1 is WNHNN and CDR2 is SYGVQD (reference sequence). V gave up 0 bases and J gave up 6 bases; unmatched junction bases: 1. This CDR3 has 15 residues. CDR3 in amino acids: CASSESSGRANEQFF. The CDR3, as DNA: TGCGCCAGCAGTGAGTCTAGCGGGAGGGCCAATGAGCAGTTCTTC.

This clone was observed a few times. DNA for the CDR3: TGCGCCAGCAGCCAGTCGGGGCAGTGGAACAATGAGCAGTTCTTC. Translating it yields CASSQSGQWNNEQFF. V is TRBV4-3 and J is TRBJ2-1; D could derive from TRBD1 or TRBD2 (5 bases each). The CDR3 is 15 amino acids. Deletions cut 3 bases from V and 5 bases from J, with 14 bases between. Germline assignment: CDR1 LGHNA and CDR2 YSLEER.

This chain uses TRBV5-1 with TRBJ1-3, with D unresolved. This CDR3 is 15 amino acids long. V was pared by 0 bases and J by 2 bases, with 9 bases between. Germline assignment: CDR1 SGHRS and CDR2 YFSETQ. The CDR3 DNA sequence: TGCGCCAGCAGCTTGGTGGGAAACCCTGGAAACACCATATATTTT. Translating gives CASSLVGNPGNTIYF.

The chain combines TRBV6-1 with TRBJ2-7; D may be TRBD2 (6 bases). V was clipped by 7 bases and J by 1 base, with 17 bases between them. Germline values: CDR1 MNHNS, CDR2 SASEGT. The CDR3 spans 15 residues. CDR3 DNA sequence: TGTGCCAGCATTATAGATAGCGGACTTTCCTACGAGCAGTACTTC. This sequence encodes CASIIDSGLSYEQYF.

This chain uses TRBV4-2 with TRBJ1-1, with unresolved D. Germline CDR1 is LGHNA and CDR2 is YNFKEQ. The CDR3 runs to 14 residues. The germline V and J ends were trimmed by 3 bases and 3 bases, with 11 bases remaining between them. The chain's CDR3 is CASSQTVEDTEAFF. For the CDR3, the DNA is TGTGCCAGCAGCCAGACGGTGGAGGACACTGAAGCTTTCTTT.

This clone is medium-sized within its sample. This CDR3 reads CASSFTGGYGELFF. DNA of the CDR3: TGCGCCAGCAGCTTTACCGGGGGCTACGGGGAGCTGTTTTTT. The chain links TRBV5-1 to TRBJ2-2, with D possibly being TRBD1 or TRBD2 (6 bases each). CDR1 and CDR2 (germline): SGHRS, YFSETQ. Trimming shortened V by 2 bases and J by 7 bases, and 12 bases separated the two germline ends. The CDR3 has 14 amino acids.

V gene TRBV5-1 combines with J gene TRBJ2-5; TRBD2 matches 7 bases. The V segment lost 4 bases and the J segment 1 base; nucleotides outside the gene matches: 7. Per the germline V gene, CDR1 is SGHRS and CDR2 is YFSETQ. The CDR3 covers 15 residues. The CDR3 loop is CASSPNTGGQETQYF. DNA of the CDR3: TGCGCCAGCAGCCCGAATACGGGAGGCCAAGAGACCCAGTACTTC.

The V and J genes are TRBV7-2 and TRBJ2-2; 7 bases fit TRBD1. The J segment lost 5 bases and the V segment lost 5 bases, leaving 14 bases of the junction unmatched. The CDR3 sequence is 17 residues long. Germline V gene lookup returns CDR1 SGHTA and CDR2 FQGNSA. The CDR3 DNA is TGTGCCAGCAGCACCGAAGGGGGCCGTGTCAAGACCGGGGAGCTGTTTTTT. As protein: CASSTEGGRVKTGELFF.

V is TRBV18 and J is TRBJ2-3; D not certain. CDR1 and CDR2 (germline): KGHSH, LQKENI. V lost 2 bases and J lost 0, with 9 bases in between. The CDR3 extends over 15 amino acids. CDR3 residues: CASSPRSPSTDTQYF. The CDR3 coding sequence is TGTGCCAGCTCACCAAGGAGCCCTAGCACAGATACGCAGTATTTT.

The chain employs TRBV2 and TRBJ2-7; 9 bases fit TRBD1. Per the germline V gene, CDR1 is SNHLY and CDR2 is FYNNEI. V lost 7 bases and J lost 3; bases outside the gene matches: 10. The CDR3 extends over 15 amino acids. CDR3: CASNGVTGQGYEQYF. The DNA for the CDR3 is TGTGCCAGCAATGGGGTAACGGGACAGGGCTACGAGCAGTACTTC. Full variable domain (missing parts from reference TRBV2 and TRBJ2-7): EPEVTQTPSHQVTQMGQEVILRCVPISNHLYFYWYRQILGQKVEFLVSFYNNEISEKSEIFDDQFSVERPDGSNFTLKIRSTKLEDSAMYFCASNGVTGQGYEQYFGPGTRLTVT.

This chain joins TRBV6-5 and TRBJ1-2; no clear D gene. The V gene's germline CDR1 is MNHEY and CDR2 SVGAGI. Trimming took off 6 bases at V and 4 bases at J, with 15 bases between the two ends. The CDR3 has 14 residues. CDR3 coding DNA: TGTGCCAGCAGGGGGATGACCGCCGGCTATGGCTACACCTTC. It specifies CASRGMTAGYGYTF.

This chain links TRBV7-2 with TRBJ2-3; a weak D match, TRBD2 (5 bases). Trimming removed 1 base at V and 4 bases at J, with 9 bases between. This CDR3 spans 14 amino acids. From germline, CDR1 is SGHTA and CDR2 FQGNSA. CDR3 protein: CASSLDGVADTQYF. As DNA, the CDR3 is TGTGCCAGCAGCTTAGACGGGGTAGCAGATACGCAGTATTTT.

This clone appeared once. The genes are TRBV2 and TRBJ1-5; D may be TRBD1 (6 bases). This CDR3 spans 14 amino acids. The V gene's germline CDR1 is SNHLY and CDR2 FYNNEI. Trimming removed 6 bases at V and 0 bases at J, with 9 bases between. The CDR3 nucleotides read TGTGCCAGCAGCGGACAGTATAGCAATCAGCCCCAGCATTTT. Translated, it gives CASSGQYSNQPQHF.

The chain couples TRBV6-5 to TRBJ1-1; possible D gene TRBD1, 6 bases. V was trimmed by 1 base and J by 4 bases, leaving 10 bases between them. CDR3 length equals 14 residues. From germline, CDR1 is MNHEY and CDR2 SVGAGI. In DNA, the CDR3 is TGTGCCAGCAGTTACTTTGGACAGTCCACTGAAGCTTTCTTT. Its translation: CASSYFGQSTEAFF.

The table lists this clone with a few counts. The chain is built from TRBV20-1 and TRBJ1-2; possible D gene TRBD1, 6 bases. The CDR3 is 11 amino acids. The V end was cut by 5 bases, the J end by 8 bases, with 12 bases between. CDR1 and CDR2 (germline): DFQATT, SNEGSKA (reference sequence). The CDR3 DNA reads TGCAGTGCTCTAACAGGGATCGGCTACACCTTC. Its protein is CSALTGIGYTF.

The chain couples TRBV7-9 to TRBJ2-5; 7 bases line up with TRBD1. This CDR3 is built from 14 residues. Germline V lookup: CDR1 SEHNR, CDR2 FQNEAQ (reference sequence). V gave up 6 bases and J gave up 1 base; unmatched junction bases: 5. Here the CDR3 DNA reads TGTGCCAGCAGGTCGACAGGGTCCCAAGAGACCCAGTACTTC. Translated, it gives CASRSTGSQETQYF.

The genes are TRBV30 and TRBJ2-3; no clear D. CDR3 size: 13 residues. V was cut by 3 bases and J by 0 bases, with 7 bases left in between. Germline values: CDR1 GTSNPN, CDR2 SVGIG (reference sequence). CDR3 loop: CAWRRSSTDTQYF. Written as DNA, the CDR3 is TGTGCCTGGAGGAGATCTAGCACAGATACGCAGTATTTT. Full variable domain (remainder filled in from reference TRBV30 and TRBJ2-3): SQTIHQWPATLVQPVGSPLSLECTVEGTSNPNLYWYRQAAGRGLQLLFYSVGIGQISSEVPQNLSASRPQDRQFILSSKKLLLSDSGFYLCAWRRSSTDTQYFGPGTRLTVL.

This clone occurred once. This chain uses TRBV28 with TRBJ2-7; D unresolved. Germline-derived CDR1 and CDR2 are MDHEN and SYDVKM. The CDR3 runs 12 residues. With 4 bases removed from V and 4 bases from J, the gap between germline ends came to 8 bases. CDR3 residues: CASSSVTYEQYF. The CDR3, as DNA: TGTGCCAGCAGTTCCGTCACTTACGAGCAGTACTTC.

The chain joins TRBV18 to TRBJ2-5, with D possibly being TRBD1 (5 bases). There are 19 residues in the CDR3. Germline assignment: CDR1 KGHSH and CDR2 LQKENI. V gave up 3 bases and J gave up 4 bases, with 27 bases separating them. The CDR3 sequence: CASSPSRQGLPVDRETQYF. Written as DNA, the CDR3 is TGTGCCAGCTCACCGTCTCGGCAGGGCCTCCCTGTAGATCGAGAGACCCAGTACTTC.

The V and J genes are TRBV5-6 and TRBJ1-4; D ambiguous. Germline V gene data show CDR1 as SGHDT and CDR2 as YYEEEE. This CDR3 comprises 13 residues. V dropped 1 base and J dropped 8 bases, with 9 bases sitting between them. CDR3 in amino acids: CASSLWAGEKLFF. CDR3 sequence (DNA): TGTGCCAGCAGCTTGTGGGCCGGAGAAAAACTGTTTTTT.

V gene TRBV14 combines with J gene TRBJ2-3; no clear D. V was trimmed by 0 bases and J by 2 bases, leaving 9 bases between them. Germline V gene sequence: CDR1 SGHDN, CDR2 FVKESK. The CDR3 totals 15 residues. The CDR3 is CASSQDLGPTDTQYF. CDR3 DNA sequence: TGTGCCAGCAGCCAAGATTTAGGGCCCACAGATACGCAGTATTTT.

This clone is labeled as medium-sized. The chain carries TRBV9 and TRBJ2-7; 10 nucleotides agree with TRBD1. Per the germline V gene, CDR1 is SGDLS and CDR2 is YYNGEE. V gave up 0 bases and J gave up 5 bases; unmatched junction bases: 5. This CDR3 region has 15 residues. The DNA of the CDR3 is TGTGCCAGCAGCGTAGTAGGGACAGGGGACGACGAGCAGTACTTC. This encodes CASSVVGTGDDEQYF.

The rearrangement joins TRBV2 to TRBJ2-7, with 10 positions matching TRBD2. Germline V gene sequence: CDR1 SNHLY, CDR2 FYNNEI. The CDR3 has 18 residues. V lost 4 bases to trimming and J lost 2 bases; unmatched junction nucleotides: 14. CDR3 in amino acids: CASSAGSGGHQVPYEQYF. CDR3 nucleotide sequence: TGTGCCAGCAGTGCCGGTAGCGGGGGGCATCAAGTCCCCTACGAGCAGTACTTC. Variable domain in full (rest from reference TRBV2 and TRBJ2-7): EPEVTQTPSHQVTQMGQEVILRCVPISNHLYFYWYRQILGQKVEFLVSFYNNEISEKSEIFDDQFSVERPDGSNFTLKIRSTKLEDSAMYFCASSAGSGGHQVPYEQYFGPGTRLTVT.

In DNA form, the CDR3 reads TGTGCCGCGCGGGGGGGGGCATCCACAGATACGCAGTATTTT. This gives the protein CAARGGASTDTQYF. The gene calls are TRBV7-9 and TRBJ2-3, with 9 bases aligning to TRBD2. Per the germline V gene, CDR1 is SEHNR and CDR2 is FQNEAQ (reference sequence). The CDR3 runs 14 residues. V lost 11 bases and J lost 2; bases outside the gene matches: 8.

The chain carries TRBV5-1 and TRBJ1-1, with D unresolved. Trimming took off 6 bases at V and 4 bases at J, with 16 bases between the two ends. In germline, CDR1 is SGHRS, CDR2 YFSETQ. The CDR3 totals 14 residues. CDR3 nucleotides: TGCGCCAGCAAAAAGGAGGGCGCGGGCACTGAAGCTTTCTTT. Translated: CASKKEGAGTEAFF.

V and J are TRBV5-4 and TRBJ2-1, with 7 bases identical to TRBD2. The CDR3 runs 17 residues. Unmatched junction bases numbered 14, after V lost 5 bases and J lost 3 bases. Germline loops: CDR1 SGHNT, CDR2 YYREEE (reference sequence). CDR3 DNA sequence: TGTGCCAGCAGGGAGGTACTAGCGCCCACCTTCTACAATGAGCAGTTCTTC. Translation gives CASREVLAPTFYNEQFF.

V and J are TRBV6-6 and TRBJ2-7; TRBD2 aligns across 10 bases. V was clipped by 6 bases and J by 4 bases; unmatched bases: 9. CDR1 MNHNY and CDR2 SVGAGI come from the germline V gene (reference sequence). This CDR3 comprises 15 residues. Written as DNA, the CDR3 is TGTGCCAGCAGGCAGGGTACTAGCGGGAATTACGAGCAGTACTTC. Translation gives CASRQGTSGNYEQYF.